The 4 T cell receptor beta chains below all came from one sample that was sequenced in a study of CXCR3-negative and CXCR3-positive naive CD8 T cells. Study observations and caveats: CXCR3-expressing naive cells carried TRB CDR3s more hydrophobic than those of CXCR3-negative naive cells.

Their antigen targets remain unknown. Preparation of TRB cDNA libraries relied on 5' RACE carrying UMI labels. TCRdb re-called the 5' RACE reads and catalogs CDR3 proteins one per entry, DNA excluded. This table lists 50,000 to 70,000 distinct CDR3 sequences. The sequenced sample consisted of naive CXCR3+ CD8+ T cells from blood. Subset defined: CD45RO-CCR7+CD27+CD95- naive CD8+ T cells expressing CXCR3 (TNR3+). These receptors originate from a human donor in good health. Some clones in this sample may be carry-over from other donors' samples.

The rearrangement links TRBV20-1 to TRBJ2-7; TCRdb's D call of TRBD1 is untestable without DNA. Germline V gene sequence: CDR1 DFQATT, CDR2 SNEGSKA (reference sequence). CDR3 length: 14 residues. CDR3 residues: CSASDRRHSYEQYF.

The V call is TRBV14, the J call TRBJ2-7. Germline V CDR1 and CDR2: SGHDN, FVKESK. The CDR3 contains 12 residues. CDR3 sequence: CASSLLAYEQYF.

The chain combines TRBV7-9 with TRBJ2-7; the TCRdb D gene call, TRBD2, has no DNA to confirm it. Per the germline V gene, CDR1 is SEHNR and CDR2 is FQNEAQ (reference sequence). This CDR3 is 13 amino acids long. The CDR3 spells CASSSPPTYEQYF.

The chain combines TRBV7-7 with TRBJ1-5. The CDR3 loop spans 13 amino acids. Germline CDR1 and CDR2: SSHAT and FNYEAQ (reference sequence). CDR3 sequence: CASSLTWSQPQHF.